This TCR beta chain is drawn from a study of T-cell memory formation after mild COVID-19. Whole-study context: Across donors, TCR clusters were largely donor specific. Study conclusions and caveats: In pre-infection memory, a portion of responding clones appeared, which suggested that cross-reactive memory joined.

TCRdb fed the 5' RACE reads into MiXCR, producing one record per CDR3 protein. The top ten hold 3.5% of the sample, which has roughly 250,000 distinct CDR3 sequences, about 15% seen once. In its sample, this clonotype was seen a few times. Antigen unknown. Trimming left V 0 bases short and J 1 base short, with 13 bases between. The CDR3 covers 16 residues. The germline V gene encodes CDR1 SGHDT and CDR2 YYEEEE. The TCR sequence derives from a man aged 18 to 29 who had mild COVID-19 (a few samples of this study predate the infection). Cell type and time point are not known. Sequencing was performed on PBMCs or a T cell subset sorted from them (not recorded which). V and J are TRBV5-6 and TRBJ2-5; no reliable D call. CDR3 nucleotide sequence: TGTGCCAGCAGCTTGGTTGTCACGGGCTCCCAAGAGACCCAGTACTTC. This encodes CASSLVVTGSQETQYF.